These 3 T cell receptor beta chains share one sample of origin, sequenced in a study of blood T cell repertoires in COVID-19. Data came from immunoSEQ multiplex PCR; TCRdb stores just in-frame clones and leaves some out. This sample has some 200,000 clones; about four fifths occur once, and the top ten carry about 12%. The sequenced material came from PBMCs or T cells enriched from blood (not recorded which). The receptors come from a middle-aged man who had recovered from COVID-19.

J is TRBJ1-3 and V is TRBV18, with 7 nucleotides matching TRBD1. The CDR3 is 15 residues long. Losses at the gene ends were 1 base for V and 2 bases for J; bases not matched to a gene: 2. Germline loops: CDR1 KGHSH, CDR2 LQKENI. CDR3 amino acids: CASSPRDRAGNTIYF. The CDR3 nucleotides read TGTGCCAGCTCACCACGTGACAGGGCTGGAAACACCATATATTTT.

The chain employs TRBV5-1 and TRBJ2-4, with 7 bases matching TRBD2. The CDR3 spans 15 residues. Germline lookup yields CDR1 SGHRS and CDR2 YFSETQ. J was trimmed by 7 bases and V by 2 bases; bases with no gene match: 9. The CDR3 DNA reads TGCGCCAGCAGCTTCCAGCGGGGCCCGAAGAACATTCAGTACTTC. Amino acid sequence: CASSFQRGPKNIQYF.

The V and J genes are TRBV9 and TRBJ1-6; TRBD1 matches 9 bases. The CDR3 covers 17 residues. Germline V gives CDR1 SGDLS, CDR2 YYNGEE. J lost 10 bases, V lost 0 bases, and 11 bases had no gene match. In DNA, the CDR3 is TGTGCCAGCAGCGTAGGGGAAGTGGGACAGGGCGGCTCACCCCTCCACTTT. It codes for CASSVGEVGQGGSPLHF.